The clone carrying this TCR beta chain was seen once. The data originate from a study of shared clonotypes between healthy human individuals. Profiling relied on immunoSEQ multiplex PCR, and the TCRdb table lists in-frame clones only, not all of them. The data show under 700,000 clones, 85% to 95% seen once. Naive CD8 cells, CD45RO-negative and positively selected for CCR7, excluded terminally differentiated effector memory CD45RA+ cells. The donors, healthy adults who were HIV-negative, had experienced no recent acute infections or vaccinations. The material sequenced was naive CD8+ T cells sorted from blood. The source is a woman aged 25 to 45 in good health.

This chain's CDR3 is CASSPGRSGANVLTF. CDR3 in DNA: TGTGCCAGCAGCCCGGGGCGCTCTGGGGCCAACGTCCTGACTTTC. This rearrangement joins TRBV7-9 to TRBJ2-6; the D call may be TRBD1 or TRBD2 (5 bases each). With 5 bases removed from V and 0 bases from J, the gap between germline ends came to 8 bases. The CDR3 is 15 residues long. Germline lookup yields CDR1 SEHNR and CDR2 FQNEAQ (reference sequence).